This T cell receptor (beta chain) was recovered during a study of identical twins (dated by TCRdb to the mid-2010s). Regarding the research as a whole: To test whether fetal clonotypes persist, the study used deep sequencing on TCR alpha and beta repertoires from monozygotic twins, unrelated adults of various ages, and cord blood. To rule out contamination, replicate twin experiments were performed at different times with different library preparation protocols. The study at large found these results: Fewer insertions were carried by abundant cord blood beta clonotypes, a similar but weaker trend appeared in young adult naive repertoires, and no such trend appeared in memory repertoires. In monozygotic twins, out-of-frame TCR alpha sharing was systematically underestimated by recombination models, although the models agreed with sharing between unrelated individuals. Zero-insertion analyses could be partly confounded by invariant T cells such as MAIT and iNKT, although diverse VJ usage argued against such confounding for most clonotypes. Out-of-frame TCR alpha sequences shared between twins showed an excess of low generation-probability sequences compared with coincidental sharing between unrelated individuals. Because the same donors could not be followed over many years, the conclusions depended on cross-sectional statistical analysis. Excess twin sharing in beta out-of-frame sequences was weaker because fewer shared sequences lowered the signal-to-noise ratio.

Every donor in the study was a healthy Caucasian. Three pairs of female monozygotic twins, all aged roughly 18 to 29 years, made up the twin cohort. Positive isolation kits from Invitrogen were used to isolate CD4+ and CD8+ T cell populations. Comment on this clonotype: Its antigen is unknown. Base qualities are missing; no much larger clone stands one base away.

Library method: 5' RACE. TCRdb records Illumina HiSeq 2000 as the sequencer. Template switching added a universal primer binding site, and the final cDNA carried a unique molecular identifier that allowed TCR cDNA molecules to be counted accurately. First-strand cDNA for TCR alpha and beta chains was synthesized from specific primers in the conserved constant-segment region. To control for contamination, every cDNA library carried two barcodes: a SMART-Mk sample barcode plus Illumina barcodes. Two successive PCR steps introduced TruSeq adapter sequences along with Illumina sample barcodes. The Illumina HiSeq platform was used with custom primers to sequence TCR alpha and beta cDNA libraries. In the authors' own workflow: Raw reads were processed with MiGEC to extract unique molecular identifiers, and MiXCR was used to determine CDR3 positions. For each individual, recombination models were inferred using an EM algorithm with the repgenHMM and IGoR tools. The analysis of shared clonotypes was done with the tcR package in R, with sharing normalized by the product of cloneset sizes. To study raw recombination free of thymic and clonal selection effects, out-of-frame nonproductive sequences were analyzed. The raw public reads went through TCRdb reprocessing: fastp at Q25, MiXCR clone calling, in-frame beta chains kept. Every CDR3 protein is listed once, alongside the most common genes and DNA of its rows. TCRdb's processing, not the authors', yielded these V and J calls. Across this sample there are 500,000 to 550,000 distinct CDR3 sequences, with about a fifth seen only once. In total, the top ten clones hold approximately 0.5% of the sample.

Trimming takes 5 bases from V and 0 bases from J, and the germline ends sit 14 bases apart. Counted from cysteine to phenylalanine, this CDR3 has 16 amino acids. The DNA shown is the 48-base CDR3, in frame from base 1. For CDR1 and CDR2, the germline V gene lists MNHNS and SASEGT. The data were also submitted as part of a second study, on yellow fever vaccine responses in identical twins. In that second paper, the authors write: The authors reported that the T cell response to vaccination in identical twins appeared partly convergent and partly personalized. The study precisely tracked vaccine-responding T cell clones in identical twins.

The receptor's source is a woman aged 18-29 years in good health. The V and J genes are TRBV6-1 and TRBJ1-5; TRBD1 is perhaps the D gene, given 5 matching bases. The sequenced sample consisted of CD4+ T cells sorted from blood. In nucleotides, the sequence is TGTGCCAGCAGTACAGGACGCCGCCCTAGCAATCAGCCCCAGCATTTT. Translated, this gives CASSTGRRPSNQPQHF.